A single TCR beta chain is shown here with its context. The data derive from a study of blood T cell repertoires in COVID-19. Study summary: Collection of acute and convalescent COVID-19 samples took place in the United States, Italy and Spain. Sources were T cells, B-cell-depleted T cells, or PBMCs; the material itself was cDNA or gDNA.

The V end was cut by 4 bases, the J end by 7 bases, with 15 bases between. This CDR3 is 15 amino acids long. In germline, CDR1 is SGHDT, CDR2 YYEEEE. How the authors handled the data: Amplification from reference gene primers served as the basis for estimated nucleated cell counts. Method: immunoSEQ multiplex PCR; TCRdb's copy keeps in-frame clones and lacks some. The V and J calls and the clone size are those of that table, but D and trimming were determined from the DNA. In the table there are approximately 90,000 clones, 75% to 90% of which are singletons. The TCR sequence derives from a man in his sixties with acute or convalescent COVID-19. The chain links TRBV5-6 to TRBJ1-6; D unresolved. The sample taken for sequencing was peripheral blood. The DNA for the CDR3 is TGTGCCAGCAGCCTACGACGGACGGGGAATTCACCCCTCCACTTT. It specifies CASSLRRTGNSPLHF. Using reference TRBV5-6 and TRBJ1-6 for the parts outside the CDR3, the full variable domain is DAGVTQSPTHLIKTRGQQVTLRCSPKSGHDTVSWYQQALGQGPQFIFQYYEEEERQRGNFPDRFSGHQFPNYSSELNVNALLLGDSALYLCASSLRRTGNSPLHFGNGTRLTVT.